The present T cell receptor (beta chain) was sequenced within a study of CD8 T cells in Susac syndrome. Study results and caveats: The number of individuals included in the study's TCR sequencing and HLA analysis was acknowledged as relatively small.

Germline loops: CDR1 GTSNPN, CDR2 SVGIG (reference sequence). The V and J ends lost 8 bases and 8 bases respectively, with 15 bases between them. This CDR3 has 11 residues. Reverse transcription of about 0.45 to 1 ug RNA was carried out with random hexamers. Across 54 Vbeta and 13 Jbeta, TCR beta CDR3 was amplified with immunoSEQ multiplex PCR. One entry per CDR3 protein results from TCRdb running MiXCR on the immunoSEQ multiplex PCR reads. The sample yields roughly 150,000 distinct CDR3 sequences, about 94% seen once. Stable or active relapsing-remitting multiple sclerosis, untreated and meeting revised McDonald criteria, defined the controls. As to this clonotype: What it recognizes is unknown.

The gene calls are TRBV30 and TRBJ1-2; D call uncertain. What was sequenced was CD8+ T cells from PBMCs. This sequence originates from a human donor with multiple sclerosis. This CDR3 reads CARVSLGGYTF. CDR3 coding DNA: TGTGCCCGGGTCAGTCTAGGCGGCTACACCTTC.